This T cell receptor (beta chain) was profiled in a study of CD4 T cell repertoires in COVID-19. Study outcomes and limitations: Some SARS-CoV-2 clonotypes, between about 6.5 and 28%, recurred in SARS-CoV and/or HKU1 cultures.

Germline CDR1 and CDR2: SGHAT and FQNNGV. V was clipped by 1 base and J by 2 bases, with 8 bases between them. CDR3 length equals 14 residues. In regard to this clone: Its antigen is not identified. Other nucleotide sequences in the sample specify the same CDR3.

The memory T cells were sequenced right after ex vivo isolation, without culture. Assay: immunoSEQ multiplex PCR; the TCRdb copy retains only in-frame clones and omits some. In the table there are fewer than 30,000 clones, over 90% of which are singletons. The sample was circulating follicular helper CD4+ T cells (cTfh) from blood, taken before the COVID-19 pandemic. The chain uses TRBV11-2 and TRBJ1-1; D gene ambiguous. The clonotype originates from a human donor who had COVID-19. CDR3 sequence: CASSLAGRNTEAFF. CDR3 nucleotides: TGTGCCAGCAGCTTAGCAGGTCGAAACACTGAAGCTTTCTTT.